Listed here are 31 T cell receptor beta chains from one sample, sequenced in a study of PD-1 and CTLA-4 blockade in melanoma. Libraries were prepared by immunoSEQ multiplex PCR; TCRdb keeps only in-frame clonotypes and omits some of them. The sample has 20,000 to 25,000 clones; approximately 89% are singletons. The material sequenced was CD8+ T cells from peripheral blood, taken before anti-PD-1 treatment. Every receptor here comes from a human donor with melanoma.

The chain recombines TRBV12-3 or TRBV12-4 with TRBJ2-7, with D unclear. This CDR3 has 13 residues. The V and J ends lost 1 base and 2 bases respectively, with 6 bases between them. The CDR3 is CASSLGSTYEQYF. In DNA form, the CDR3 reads TGTGCCAGCAGTTTAGGCAGCACCTACGAGCAGTACTTC.

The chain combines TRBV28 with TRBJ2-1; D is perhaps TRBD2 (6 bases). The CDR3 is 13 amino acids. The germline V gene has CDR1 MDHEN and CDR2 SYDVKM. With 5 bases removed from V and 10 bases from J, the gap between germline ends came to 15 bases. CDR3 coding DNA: TGTGCCAGCAGTCGGGGACTCCTCCCCGAGCAGTTCTTC. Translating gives CASSRGLLPEQFF. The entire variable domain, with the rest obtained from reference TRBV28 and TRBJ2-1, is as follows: DVKVTQSSRYLVKRTGEKVFLECVQDMDHENMFWYRQDPGLGLRLIYFSYDVKMKEKGDIPEGYSVSREKKERFSLILESASTNQTSMYLCASSRGLLPEQFFGPGTRLTVL.

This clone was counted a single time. CDR3 region: CASSLKHSYGYTF. The CDR3 DNA reads as TGTGCCAGCAGCTTAAAACATTCTTATGGCTACACCTTC. The rearrangement links TRBV5-6 to TRBJ1-2, with D uncertain. The V gene lost 2 bases and the J gene lost 5 bases, with 10 bases spanning the gap. The CDR3 is 13 residues long. CDR1 SGHDT and CDR2 YYEEEE come from the germline V gene. The variable domain in full, completed from reference TRBV5-6 and TRBJ1-2, reads DAGVTQSPTHLIKTRGQQVTLRCSPKSGHDTVSWYQQALGQGPQFIFQYYEEEERQRGNFPDRFSGHQFPNYSSELNVNALLLGDSALYLCASSLKHSYGYTFGSGTRLTVV.

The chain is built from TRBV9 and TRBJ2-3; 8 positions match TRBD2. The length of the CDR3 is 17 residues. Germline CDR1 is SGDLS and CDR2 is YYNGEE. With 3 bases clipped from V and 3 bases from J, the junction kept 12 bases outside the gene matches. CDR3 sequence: CASSEPTGGGRTDTQYF. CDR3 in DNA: TGTGCCAGCAGCGAACCGACTGGCGGGGGGCGGACAGATACGCAGTATTTT.

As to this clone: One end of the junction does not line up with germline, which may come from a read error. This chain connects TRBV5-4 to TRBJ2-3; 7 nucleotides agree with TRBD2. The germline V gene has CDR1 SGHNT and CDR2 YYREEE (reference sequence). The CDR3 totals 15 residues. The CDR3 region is CASTLERGRTDTQYF. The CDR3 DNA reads TGTGCCAGCACCTTGGAGCGGGGTCGCACAGATACGCAGTATTTT.

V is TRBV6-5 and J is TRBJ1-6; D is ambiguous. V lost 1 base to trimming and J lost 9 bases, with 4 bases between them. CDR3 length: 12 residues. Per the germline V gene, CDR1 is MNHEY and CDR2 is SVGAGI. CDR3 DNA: TGTGCCAGCAGTTACTTAGGTTCACCCCTCCACTTT. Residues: CASSYLGSPLHF.

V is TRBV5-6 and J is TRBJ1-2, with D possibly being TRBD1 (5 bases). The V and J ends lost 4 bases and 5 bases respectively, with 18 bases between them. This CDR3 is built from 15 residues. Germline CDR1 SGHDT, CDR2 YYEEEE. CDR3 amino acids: CASSPEGGAGYGYTF. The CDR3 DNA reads TGTGCCAGCAGCCCCGAGGGAGGGGCAGGGTATGGCTACACCTTC.

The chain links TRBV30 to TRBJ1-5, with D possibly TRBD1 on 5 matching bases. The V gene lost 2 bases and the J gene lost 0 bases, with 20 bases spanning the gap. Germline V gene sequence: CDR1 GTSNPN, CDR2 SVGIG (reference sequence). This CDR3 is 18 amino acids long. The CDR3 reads CAWSPSDGAIISNQPQHF. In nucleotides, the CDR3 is TGTGCCTGGAGTCCCTCCGACGGGGCTATTATTAGCAATCAGCCCCAGCATTTT.

CDR3 protein: CASSYEGELFF. Here the CDR3 DNA reads TGCGCCAGCAGCTATGAGGGGGAGCTGTTTTTT. The gene calls are TRBV5-1 and TRBJ2-2; D ambiguous. V lost 3 bases and J 8 bases, leaving 5 bases between the germline ends. The CDR3 extends over 11 amino acids. From germline, CDR1 is SGHRS and CDR2 YFSETQ.

The CDR3 spells CASGRMNTEAFF. The DNA of the CDR3 is TGTGCTTCGGGACGGATGAACACTGAAGCTTTCTTT. The chain is built from TRBV27 and TRBJ1-1, with D perhaps matching TRBD1 (5 bases). The CDR3 consists of 12 residues. The germline gives CDR1 MNHEY, CDR2 SMNVEV (reference sequence).

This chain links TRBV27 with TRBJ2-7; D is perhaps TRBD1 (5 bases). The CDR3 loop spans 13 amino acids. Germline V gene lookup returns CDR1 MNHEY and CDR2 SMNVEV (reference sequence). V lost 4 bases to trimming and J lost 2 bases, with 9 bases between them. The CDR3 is CASSSQGPYEQYF. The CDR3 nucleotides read TGTGCCAGCAGTTCCCAGGGTCCCTACGAGCAGTACTTC.

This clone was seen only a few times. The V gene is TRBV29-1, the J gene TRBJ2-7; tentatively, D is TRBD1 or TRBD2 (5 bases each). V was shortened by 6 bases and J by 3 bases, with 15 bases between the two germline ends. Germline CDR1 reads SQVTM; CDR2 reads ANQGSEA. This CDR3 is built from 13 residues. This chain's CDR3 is CSVSGTEIYEQYF. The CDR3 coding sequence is TGCAGCGTCTCTGGGACGGAGATCTACGAGCAGTACTTC.

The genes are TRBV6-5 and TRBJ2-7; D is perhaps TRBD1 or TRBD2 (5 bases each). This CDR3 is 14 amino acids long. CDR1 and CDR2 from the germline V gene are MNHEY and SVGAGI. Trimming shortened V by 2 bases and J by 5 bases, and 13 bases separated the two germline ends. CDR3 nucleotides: TGTGCCAGCAGTTACACATCCGGGGCGGACGAGCAGTACTTC. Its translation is CASSYTSGADEQYF.

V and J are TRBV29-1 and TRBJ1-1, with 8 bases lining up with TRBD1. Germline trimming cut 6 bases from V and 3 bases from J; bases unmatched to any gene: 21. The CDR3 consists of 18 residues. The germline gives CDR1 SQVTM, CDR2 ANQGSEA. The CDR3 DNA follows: TGCAGCGTCCCCAAGAGACATAAGGACAGGGTCAGGGACACTGAAGCTTTCTTT. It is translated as CSVPKRHKDRVRDTEAFF.

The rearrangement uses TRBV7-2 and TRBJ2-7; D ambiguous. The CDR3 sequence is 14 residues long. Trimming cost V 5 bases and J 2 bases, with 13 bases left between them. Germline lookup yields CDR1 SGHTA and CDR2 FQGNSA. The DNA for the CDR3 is TGTGCCAGCAGCCCGGGTGGCCGCACCTACGAGCAGTACTTC. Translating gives CASSPGGRTYEQYF.

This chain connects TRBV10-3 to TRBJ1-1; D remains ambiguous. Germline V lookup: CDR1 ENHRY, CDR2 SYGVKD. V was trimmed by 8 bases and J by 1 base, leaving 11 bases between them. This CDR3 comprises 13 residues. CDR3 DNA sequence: TGTGCCATCTACGGGATTAAGAACACTGAAGCTTTCTTT. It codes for CAIYGIKNTEAFF.

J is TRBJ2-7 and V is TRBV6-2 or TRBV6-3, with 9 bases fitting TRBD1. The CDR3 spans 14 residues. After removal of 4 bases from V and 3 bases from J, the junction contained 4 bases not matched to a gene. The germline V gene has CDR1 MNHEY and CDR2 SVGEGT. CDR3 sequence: CASSLGQGVYEQYF. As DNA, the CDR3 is TGTGCCAGCAGTTTGGGACAGGGTGTCTACGAGCAGTACTTC.

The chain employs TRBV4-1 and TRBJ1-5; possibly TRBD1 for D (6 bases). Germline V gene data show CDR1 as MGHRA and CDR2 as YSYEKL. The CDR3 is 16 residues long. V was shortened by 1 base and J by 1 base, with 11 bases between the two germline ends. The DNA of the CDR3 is TGCGCCAGCAGCCAAGGGGAGGGGGTGAGCAATCAGCCCCAGCATTTT. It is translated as CASSQGEGVSNQPQHF.

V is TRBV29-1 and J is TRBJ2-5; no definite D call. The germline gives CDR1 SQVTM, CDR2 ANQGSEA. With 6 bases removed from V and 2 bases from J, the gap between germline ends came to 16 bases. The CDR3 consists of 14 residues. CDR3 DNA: TGCAGCGTGGAAATGTACAGCGAACAAGAGACCCAGTACTTC. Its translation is CSVEMYSEQETQYF.

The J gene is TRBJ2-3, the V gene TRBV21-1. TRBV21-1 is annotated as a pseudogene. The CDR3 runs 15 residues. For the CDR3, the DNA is TGTGCCAGCACACCGGACGCCCCTAGCACAGATACGCAGTATTTT. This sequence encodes CASTPDAPSTDTQYF.

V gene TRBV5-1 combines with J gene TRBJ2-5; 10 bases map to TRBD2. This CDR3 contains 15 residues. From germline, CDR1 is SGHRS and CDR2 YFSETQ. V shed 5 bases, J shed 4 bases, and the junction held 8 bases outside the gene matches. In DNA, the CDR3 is TGCGCCAGCAGGAATAGCGGGGGGATAGGAGAGACCCAGTACTTC. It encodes CASRNSGGIGETQYF.

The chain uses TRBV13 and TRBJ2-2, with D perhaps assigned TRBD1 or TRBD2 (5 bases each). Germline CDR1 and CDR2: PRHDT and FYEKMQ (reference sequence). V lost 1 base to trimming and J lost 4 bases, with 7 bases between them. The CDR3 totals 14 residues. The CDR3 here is CASSLAGRTGELFF. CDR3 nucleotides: TGTGCCAGCAGCTTAGCGGGGCGCACCGGGGAGCTGTTTTTT.

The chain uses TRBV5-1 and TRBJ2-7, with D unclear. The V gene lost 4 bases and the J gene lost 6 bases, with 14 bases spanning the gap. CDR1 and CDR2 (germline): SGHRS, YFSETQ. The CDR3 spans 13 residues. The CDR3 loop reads CASSHGSGGEQYF. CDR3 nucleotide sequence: TGCGCCAGCAGCCACGGCTCGGGTGGCGAGCAGTACTTC.

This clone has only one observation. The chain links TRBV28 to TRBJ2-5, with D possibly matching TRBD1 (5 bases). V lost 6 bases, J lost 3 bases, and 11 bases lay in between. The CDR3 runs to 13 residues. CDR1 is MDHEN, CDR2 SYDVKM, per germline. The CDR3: CASSSGSEETQYF. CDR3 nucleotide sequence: TGTGCCAGCAGCTCAGGGTCCGAAGAGACCCAGTACTTC. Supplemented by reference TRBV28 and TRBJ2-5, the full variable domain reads DVKVTQSSRYLVKRTGEKVFLECVQDMDHENMFWYRQDPGLGLRLIYFSYDVKMKEKGDIPEGYSVSREKKERFSLILESASTNQTSMYLCASSSGSEETQYFGPGTRLLVL.

The CDR3 loop reads CATSGTNQPQHF. The CDR3, as DNA: TGTGCCACCTCAGGGACGAATCAGCCCCAGCATTTT. This chain connects TRBV7-9 to TRBJ1-5, with D perhaps TRBD1 (5 bases). The CDR3 runs 12 residues. Looked up from germline, CDR1 is SEHNR and CDR2 is FQNEAQ (reference sequence). Trimming cost V 10 bases and J 4 bases, with 11 bases left between them.

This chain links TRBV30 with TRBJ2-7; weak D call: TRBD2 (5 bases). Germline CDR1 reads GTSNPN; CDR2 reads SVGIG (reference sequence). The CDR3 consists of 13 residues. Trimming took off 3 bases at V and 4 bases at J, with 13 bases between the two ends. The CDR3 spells CAWRRVGWYEQYF. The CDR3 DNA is TGTGCCTGGAGGAGGGTAGGTTGGTACGAGCAGTACTTC.

For the CDR3, the DNA is TGTGCCAGTAGTACGGACCTCCTCTACGAGCAGTACTTC. Translated: CASSTDLLYEQYF. V gene TRBV19 combines with J gene TRBJ2-7; D ambiguous. V lost 4 bases to trimming and J lost 3 bases, with 10 bases between them. This CDR3 is 13 amino acids long. The germline gives CDR1 LNHDA, CDR2 SQIVND (reference sequence). Using reference TRBV19 and TRBJ2-7 for the parts outside the CDR3, the full variable domain is DGGITQSPKYLFRKEGQNVTLSCEQNLNHDAMYWYRQDPGQGLRLIYYSQIVNDFQKGDIAEGYSVSREKKESFPLTVTSAQKNPTAFYLCASSTDLLYEQYFGPGTRLTVT.

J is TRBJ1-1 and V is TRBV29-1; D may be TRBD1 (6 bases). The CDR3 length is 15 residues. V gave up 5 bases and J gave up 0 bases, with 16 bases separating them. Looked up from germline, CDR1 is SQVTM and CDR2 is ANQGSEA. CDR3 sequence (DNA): TGCAGCGTTCTCCCGGACAGATACATGAACACTGAAGCTTTCTTT. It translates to CSVLPDRYMNTEAFF.

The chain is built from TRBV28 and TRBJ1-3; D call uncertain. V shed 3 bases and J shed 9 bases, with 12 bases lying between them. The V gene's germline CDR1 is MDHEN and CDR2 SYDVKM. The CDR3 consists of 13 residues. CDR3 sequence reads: CASSFGLEGTIYF. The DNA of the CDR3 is TGTGCCAGCAGTTTCGGGCTGGAGGGCACCATATATTTT.

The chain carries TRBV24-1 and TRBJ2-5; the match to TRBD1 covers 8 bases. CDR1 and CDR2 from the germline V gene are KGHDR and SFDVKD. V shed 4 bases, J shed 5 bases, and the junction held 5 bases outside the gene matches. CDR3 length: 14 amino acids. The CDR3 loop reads CATSEDRGSETQYF. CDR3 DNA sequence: TGTGCCACCAGTGAAGACAGGGGCTCGGAGACCCAGTACTTC.

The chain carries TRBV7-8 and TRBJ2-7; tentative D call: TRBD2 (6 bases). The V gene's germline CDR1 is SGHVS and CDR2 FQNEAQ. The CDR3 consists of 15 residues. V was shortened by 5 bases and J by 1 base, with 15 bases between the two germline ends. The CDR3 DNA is TGTGCCAGCAGCCAGAAGCGGGTGCCTTCCTACGAGCAGTACTTC. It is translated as CASSQKRVPSYEQYF.